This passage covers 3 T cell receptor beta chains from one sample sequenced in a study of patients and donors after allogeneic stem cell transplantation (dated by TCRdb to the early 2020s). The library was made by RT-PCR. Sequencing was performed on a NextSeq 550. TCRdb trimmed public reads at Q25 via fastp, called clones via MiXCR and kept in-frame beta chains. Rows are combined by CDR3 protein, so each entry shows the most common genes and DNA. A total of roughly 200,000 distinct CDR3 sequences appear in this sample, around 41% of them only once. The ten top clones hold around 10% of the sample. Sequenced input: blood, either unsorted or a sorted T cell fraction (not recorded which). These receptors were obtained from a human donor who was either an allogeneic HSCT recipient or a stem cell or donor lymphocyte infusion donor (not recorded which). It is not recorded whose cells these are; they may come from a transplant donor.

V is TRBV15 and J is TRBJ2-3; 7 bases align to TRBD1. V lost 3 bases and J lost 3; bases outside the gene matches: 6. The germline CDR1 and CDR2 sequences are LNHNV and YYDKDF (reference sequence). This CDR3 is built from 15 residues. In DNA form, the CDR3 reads TGTGCCACCAGCAGGGACAGGACGCGGACAGATACGCAGTATTTT. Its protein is CATSRDRTRTDTQYF.

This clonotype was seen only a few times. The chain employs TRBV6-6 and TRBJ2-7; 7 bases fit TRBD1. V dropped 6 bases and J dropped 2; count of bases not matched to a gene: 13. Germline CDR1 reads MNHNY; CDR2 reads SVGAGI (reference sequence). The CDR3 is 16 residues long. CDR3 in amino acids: CASRPFYDRAPYEQYF. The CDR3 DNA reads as TGTGCCAGCAGACCCTTTTACGACAGGGCCCCCTACGAGCAGTACTTC.

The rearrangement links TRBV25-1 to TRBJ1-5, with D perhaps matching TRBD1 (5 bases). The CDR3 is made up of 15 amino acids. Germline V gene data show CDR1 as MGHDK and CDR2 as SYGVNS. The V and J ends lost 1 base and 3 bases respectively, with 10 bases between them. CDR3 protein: CASSESQQDNQPQHF. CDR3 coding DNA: TGTGCCAGCAGTGAATCTCAACAGGACAATCAGCCCCAGCATTTT.